This T cell receptor (beta chain) was observed in a study of blood T cell repertoires in COVID-19. About the study: Acute and convalescent COVID-19 samples came from the United States, Italy and Spain. In each case, the material was cDNA or gDNA derived from T cells, B-cell-depleted T cells, or PBMCs.

Under the authors' procedure: From reference gene primer amplification, estimates of nucleated cell counts were derived. Measured with immunoSEQ multiplex PCR; TCRdb has only the in-frame clones, and not every one. V, J and clone size are those of that table, while D and trimming were read from the DNA. The sample lists 140,000 or so clones, roughly 80% occurring once. The CDR3 runs 14 residues. Trimming shortened V by 4 bases and J by 4 bases, and 10 bases separated the two germline ends. CDR1 SNHLY and CDR2 FYNNEI come from the germline V gene. The J gene is TRBJ2-2, the V gene TRBV2, with a tentative D call TRBD2 (5 bases). This sequence was found in an elderly woman with acute or convalescent COVID-19. The specimen sequenced was peripheral blood. The CDR3 region has the DNA TGTGCCAGCAGTGGAGGGATAGTCACCGGGGAGCTGTTTTTT. Residues: CASSGGIVTGELFF.